This TCR beta chain was captured by sequencing in a study of CD8+CD57+ T cells in acquired aplastic anemia. Whole-study context: Sorted CD4+ and CD8+ cells gave a mean 3.2 ug DNA, range roughly 0.19 to 30 ug.

Ten or more counts support this clonotype. It was genomic DNA that served as the template for profiling TCR beta VDJ and CDR3. In TCRdb, the reads were re-called with MiXCR into one record per CDR3 protein. The sample gives around 140,000 distinct CDR3 sequences, 41% of which show up once; 6.5% to 10% is in the top ten. The CDR3 spans 13 residues. CDR1 and CDR2 (germline): GTSNPN, SVGIG (reference sequence). V gave up 2 bases and J gave up 8 bases, with 15 bases separating them. The TCR was taken from a human donor in good health, serving as a control. The chain joins TRBV30 to TRBJ1-2; D remains unclear. Input material: sorted CD4+, CD8+, or CD8+CD57+ T cells (not recorded which) from PBMCs. The CDR3 nucleotides read TGTGCCTGGAGTTGGTCCGGAGGATGGGGCTACACCTTC. It specifies CAWSWSGGWGYTF.